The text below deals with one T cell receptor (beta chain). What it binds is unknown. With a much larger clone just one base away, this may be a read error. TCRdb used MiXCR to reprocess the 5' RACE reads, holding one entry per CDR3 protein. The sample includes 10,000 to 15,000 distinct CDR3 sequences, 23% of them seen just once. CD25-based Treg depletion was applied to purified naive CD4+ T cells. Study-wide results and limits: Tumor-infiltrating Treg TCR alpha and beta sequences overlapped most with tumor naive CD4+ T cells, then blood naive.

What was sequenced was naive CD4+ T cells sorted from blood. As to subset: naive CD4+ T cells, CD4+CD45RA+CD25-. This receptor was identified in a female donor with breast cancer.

The CDR3 sequence: CANFRESMNTEAFF. CDR3 DNA: TGCGCCAACTTCAGAGAGAGCATGAACACTGAAGCTTTCTTT. The rearrangement uses TRBV5-1 and TRBJ1-1; D gene unclear. V lost 9 bases and J lost 0, with 15 bases in between. Germline V lookup: CDR1 SGHRS, CDR2 YFSETQ. This CDR3 comprises 14 residues.